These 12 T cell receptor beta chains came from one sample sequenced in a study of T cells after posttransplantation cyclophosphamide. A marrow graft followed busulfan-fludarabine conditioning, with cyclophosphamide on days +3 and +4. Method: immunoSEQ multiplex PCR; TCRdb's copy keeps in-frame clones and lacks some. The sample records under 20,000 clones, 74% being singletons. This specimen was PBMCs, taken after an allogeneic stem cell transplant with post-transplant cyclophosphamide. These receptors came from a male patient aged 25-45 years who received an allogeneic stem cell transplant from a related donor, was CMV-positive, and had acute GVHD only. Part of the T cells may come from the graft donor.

CDR3 region: CASSQEVRGFDQPQHF. The CDR3 DNA is TGTGCCAGCAGCCAAGAGGTCAGGGGTTTTGATCAGCCCCAGCATTTT. The chain uses TRBV4-2 and TRBJ1-5, with a possible D match to TRBD1 (6 bases). The length of the CDR3 is 16 residues. Trimming cost V 0 bases and J 5 bases, with 14 bases left between them. Germline V gene sequence: CDR1 LGHNA, CDR2 YNFKEQ.

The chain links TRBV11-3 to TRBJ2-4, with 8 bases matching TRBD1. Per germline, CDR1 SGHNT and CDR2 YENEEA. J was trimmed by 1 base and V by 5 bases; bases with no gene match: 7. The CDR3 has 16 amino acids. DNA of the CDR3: TGTGCCAGCAGCCTGGGACAGGCCGGCGCCAAAAACATTCAGTACTTC. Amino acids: CASSLGQAGAKNIQYF.

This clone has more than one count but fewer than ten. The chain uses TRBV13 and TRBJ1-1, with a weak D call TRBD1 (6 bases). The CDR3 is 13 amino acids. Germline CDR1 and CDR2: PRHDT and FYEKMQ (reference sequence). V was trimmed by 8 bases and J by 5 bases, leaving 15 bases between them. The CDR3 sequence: CASGRGRETEAFF. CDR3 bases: TGTGCCAGCGGCAGGGGCCGCGAGACTGAAGCTTTCTTT.

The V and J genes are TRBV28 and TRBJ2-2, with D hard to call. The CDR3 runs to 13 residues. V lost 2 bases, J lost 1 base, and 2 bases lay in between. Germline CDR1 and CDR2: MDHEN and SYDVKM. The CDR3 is CASSLLNTGELFF. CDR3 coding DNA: TGTGCCAGCAGTTTACTGAACACCGGGGAGCTGTTTTTT. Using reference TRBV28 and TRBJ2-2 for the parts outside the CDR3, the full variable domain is DVKVTQSSRYLVKRTGEKVFLECVQDMDHENMFWYRQDPGLGLRLIYFSYDVKMKEKGDIPEGYSVSREKKERFSLILESASTNQTSMYLCASSLLNTGELFFGEGSRLTVL.

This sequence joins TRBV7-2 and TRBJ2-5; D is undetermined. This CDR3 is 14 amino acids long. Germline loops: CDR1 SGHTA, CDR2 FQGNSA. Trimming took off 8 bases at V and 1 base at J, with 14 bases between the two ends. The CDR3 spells CASALGWIQETQYF. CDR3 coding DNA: TGTGCCAGCGCTCTAGGCTGGATCCAAGAGACCCAGTACTTC. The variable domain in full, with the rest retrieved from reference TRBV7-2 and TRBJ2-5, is GAGVSQSPSNKVTEKGKDVELRCDPISGHTALYWYRQSLGQGLEFLIYFQGNSAPDKSGLPSDRFSAERTGGSVSTLTIQRTQQEDSAVYLCASALGWIQETQYFGPGTRLLVL.

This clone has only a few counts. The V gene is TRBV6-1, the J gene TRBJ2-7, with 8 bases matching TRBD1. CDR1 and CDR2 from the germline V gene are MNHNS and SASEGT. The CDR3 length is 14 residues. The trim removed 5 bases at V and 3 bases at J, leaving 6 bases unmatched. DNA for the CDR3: TGTGCCAGCAGTCCGGGACAGGAACGCTACGAGCAGTACTTC. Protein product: CASSPGQERYEQYF.

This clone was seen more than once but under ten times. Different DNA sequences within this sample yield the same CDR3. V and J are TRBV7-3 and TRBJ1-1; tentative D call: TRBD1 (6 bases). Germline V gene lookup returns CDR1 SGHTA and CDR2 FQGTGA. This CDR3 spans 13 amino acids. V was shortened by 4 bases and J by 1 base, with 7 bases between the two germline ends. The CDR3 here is CASSSQGNTEAFF. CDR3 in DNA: TGTGCCAGCAGCTCACAGGGGAACACTGAAGCTTTCTTT.

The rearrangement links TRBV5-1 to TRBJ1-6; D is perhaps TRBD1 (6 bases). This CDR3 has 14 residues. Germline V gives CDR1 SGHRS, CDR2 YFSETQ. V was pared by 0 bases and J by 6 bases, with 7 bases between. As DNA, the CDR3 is TGCGCCAGCAGCTTGGCCAGGGGTAATTCACCCCTCCACTTT. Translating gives CASSLARGNSPLHF.

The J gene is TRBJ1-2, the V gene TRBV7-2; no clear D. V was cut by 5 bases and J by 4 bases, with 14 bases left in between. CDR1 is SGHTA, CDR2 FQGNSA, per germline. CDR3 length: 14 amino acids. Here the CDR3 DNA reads TGTGCCAGCAGCCCGGACCGGACTGCCTATGGCTACACCTTC. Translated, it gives CASSPDRTAYGYTF. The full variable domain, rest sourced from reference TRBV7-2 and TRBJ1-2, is GAGVSQSPSNKVTEKGKDVELRCDPISGHTALYWYRQSLGQGLEFLIYFQGNSAPDKSGLPSDRFSAERTGGSVSTLTIQRTQQEDSAVYLCASSPDRTAYGYTFGSGTRLTVV.

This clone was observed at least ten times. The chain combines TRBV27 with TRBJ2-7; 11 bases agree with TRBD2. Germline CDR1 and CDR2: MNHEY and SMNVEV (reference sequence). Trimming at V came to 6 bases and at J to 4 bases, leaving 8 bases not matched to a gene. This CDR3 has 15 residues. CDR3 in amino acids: CASSKNSGGAYEQYF. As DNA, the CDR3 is TGTGCCAGCAGCAAAAATAGCGGGGGGGCATACGAGCAGTACTTC.

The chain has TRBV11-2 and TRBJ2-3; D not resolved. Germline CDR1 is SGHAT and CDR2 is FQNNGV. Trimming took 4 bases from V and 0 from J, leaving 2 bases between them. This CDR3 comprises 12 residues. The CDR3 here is CASSSSTDTQYF. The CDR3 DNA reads TGTGCCAGCAGCTCAAGCACAGATACGCAGTATTTT.

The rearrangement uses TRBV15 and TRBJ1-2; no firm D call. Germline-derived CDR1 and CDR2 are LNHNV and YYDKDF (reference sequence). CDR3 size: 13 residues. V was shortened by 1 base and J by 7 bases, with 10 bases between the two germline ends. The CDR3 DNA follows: TGTGCCACCAGCAGAGCGGTATACGGTGGCTACACCTTC. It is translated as CATSRAVYGGYTF.